Listed here are 3 T cell receptor beta chains from one sample, sequenced in a study of blood T cell repertoires in COVID-19. Clones were read by immunoSEQ multiplex PCR, and TCRdb kept only the in-frame ones, dropping some. The table lists 200,000 to 250,000 clones, approximately 84% of them singletons. Specimen: peripheral blood. The receptors shown here come from a man between 35 and 55 years old with acute or convalescent COVID-19.

The gene calls are TRBV6-5 and TRBJ1-4, with 7 bases aligning to TRBD1. V lost 2 bases to trimming and J lost 1 base; unmatched junction nucleotides: 1. The length of the CDR3 is 15 residues. Looked up from germline, CDR1 is MNHEY and CDR2 is SVGAGI. The CDR3 loop is CASSYAGGTNEKLFF. The CDR3 nucleotides read TGTGCCAGCAGTTACGCAGGGGGAACTAATGAAAAACTGTTTTTT.

This clone was observed a handful of times. This sequence joins TRBV7-9 and TRBJ1-2; the match to TRBD1 covers 8 bases. Unmatched junction bases numbered 8, after V lost 8 bases and J lost 3 bases. Germline V gene lookup returns CDR1 SEHNR and CDR2 FQNEAQ (reference sequence). This CDR3 is 14 amino acids long. CDR3 protein: CASSIQGVDYGYTF. The CDR3 DNA follows: TGTGCCAGCTCGATACAGGGGGTTGACTATGGCTACACCTTC.

The chain carries TRBV9 and TRBJ2-2, with 7 bases fitting TRBD1. CDR1 is SGDLS and CDR2 is YYNGEE in the germline V gene. The V and J ends lost 1 base and 5 bases, in that order; junction bases with no gene match: 11. The CDR3 runs to 17 residues. The CDR3 nucleotides read TGTGCCAGCAGCGTATTTGGTGGGGGACAGATTACCGGGGAGCTGTTTTTT. It yields the protein CASSVFGGGQITGELFF.